Detailed here is one T cell receptor (beta chain). The antigen remains undetermined. A much larger clone sits a single nucleotide away, making a read error possible. This record comes from a study of glioma-infiltrating T cells. Study results and caveats: Above-expected tissue-blood divergence occurred in all gliomas, most in low-grade ones.

Trimming took 7 bases from V and 1 from J, leaving 14 bases between them. The CDR3 is 13 residues long. Germline V CDR1 and CDR2: DFQATT, SNEGSKA (reference sequence). TCR alpha and beta CDR3 regions were amplified from RNA using iRepertoire nested multiplex PCR. TCRdb fed the multiplex PCR reads into MiXCR, producing one record per CDR3 protein. The repertoire holds 100,000 to 150,000 distinct CDR3 sequences, with roughly 23% as singletons. Sequencing was done on a sample of glioma tissue, nonneoplastic brain tissue, or PBMCs (not recorded which). The TCR originated in a human donor with low-grade glioma or glioblastoma, undergoing nonglioma brain surgery, or in good health (not recorded which). V and J are TRBV20-1 and TRBJ2-7; D possibly corresponds to TRBD1 (6 bases). The CDR3 loop is CSDDSTGSYEQYF. DNA for the CDR3: TGCAGTGACGATTCAACAGGGTCCTACGAGCAGTACTTC.